This T cell receptor beta chain came from a study of blood T cell repertoires in COVID-19. CDR3 length: 14 residues. The V and J ends lost 7 bases and 4 bases respectively, with 14 bases between them. The germline V gene has CDR1 MNHEY and CDR2 SVGAGI. Libraries were prepared by immunoSEQ multiplex PCR; TCRdb keeps only in-frame clonotypes and omits some of them. The sample holds 150,000 to 190,000 clones; 85% are singletons and the top ten take 8.3%. Sequenced material: peripheral blood. The rearrangement links TRBV6-5 to TRBJ1-3; D gene unclear. The clonotype was recovered from a woman in her sixties or seventies with COVID-19, enrolled during active disease. The CDR3 protein is CASTPPTVGNTIYF. The CDR3 DNA is TGTGCCAGCACCCCCCCCACGGTCGGAAACACCATATATTTT.